The 10 T cell receptor beta chains in this list originate from one sample, sequenced in a study of blood T cell repertoires in COVID-19 (TCRdb year 2020). Library construction relied on the immunoSEQ multiplex PCR assay. Held by TCRdb, this immuneACCESS table contains in-frame sequences only and omits some clones. Under half of the omission traces to an unresolved V gene where checked; the cause of the rest is unknown. Present in this sample are fewer than 300,000 clones, more than 80% of which were seen just once. The ten largest clones capture around 1.1% of the sample. Material: PBMCs or T cells enriched from blood (not recorded which). The receptors were gathered from a woman in her twenties or thirties who had recovered from COVID-19.

V and J are TRBV2 and TRBJ2-6; TRBD1 matches at 8 bases. This CDR3 contains 17 residues. Germline values: CDR1 SNHLY, CDR2 FYNNEI. With V trimmed by 3 bases and J by 0 bases, 4 bases remained unmatched. DNA for the CDR3: TGTGCCAGCAGTGATGGGACAGGCAGCTCTGGGGCCAACGTCCTGACTTTC. Translation gives CASSDGTGSSGANVLTF.

Turning to this clone: At the DNA level, this CDR3 is encoded by other sequences in the same sample as well. The rearrangement links TRBV5-1 to TRBJ2-3, with TRBD2 matching 7 bases. The CDR3 has 15 residues. V dropped 0 bases and J dropped 3; count of bases not matched to a gene: 4. Germline V CDR1 and CDR2: SGHRS, YFSETQ. The CDR3 nucleotides read TGCGCCAGCAGCTTGGTTGGCGGGAGTACAGATACGCAGTATTTT. It encodes CASSLVGGSTDTQYF.

J is TRBJ2-7 and V is TRBV28; TRBD1 agrees at 8 bases. This CDR3 has 14 residues. The ends lost 7 bases at V and 3 bases at J; junction bases unmatched: 8. In germline, CDR1 is MDHEN, CDR2 SYDVKM. The CDR3: CASTTQGGNYEQYF. CDR3 nucleotide sequence: TGTGCCAGCACTACACAGGGGGGAAACTACGAGCAGTACTTC.

A single count supports this clone. V gene TRBV7-2 combines with J gene TRBJ2-7, with 10 positions matching TRBD2. Germline V gene data show CDR1 as SGHTA and CDR2 as FQGNSA. The CDR3 has 18 amino acids. V gave up 2 bases and J gave up 4 bases; unmatched junction bases: 14. Written as DNA, the CDR3 is TGTGCCAGCAGCTTAAATGTAGGGGCTAGCGGGAGAAAATACGAGCAGTACTTC. This sequence encodes CASSLNVGASGRKYEQYF.

This sequence joins TRBV30 and TRBJ1-4; 8 bases fit TRBD1. V trimming: 2 bases; J trimming: 5 bases; junction bases outside the gene matches: 7. Germline CDR1 is GTSNPN and CDR2 is SVGIG (reference sequence). The CDR3 runs 15 residues. The CDR3, as DNA: TGTGCCTGGAGTAAGTCGACAGGGGAAAATGAAAAACTGTTTTTT. It encodes CAWSKSTGENEKLFF.

V and J are TRBV7-9 and TRBJ2-1; 7 positions match TRBD2. The CDR3 runs to 16 residues. V was clipped by 1 base and J by 8 bases; unmatched bases: 11. Germline CDR1 reads SEHNR; CDR2 reads FQNEAQ (reference sequence). CDR3 in DNA: TGTGCCAGCAGCTTAGAGCGAGGACTAGTAAGATATGAGCAGTTCTTC. Its translation is CASSLERGLVRYEQFF.

The V call is TRBV19, the J call TRBJ1-2; 8 bases agree with TRBD1. The V gene's germline CDR1 is LNHDA and CDR2 SQIVND (reference sequence). The CDR3 contains 14 residues. J was trimmed by 2 bases and V by 5 bases; bases with no gene match: 4. CDR3 in amino acids: CASSDRGQNYGYTF. The DNA of the CDR3 is TGTGCCAGTAGTGACAGGGGACAAAACTATGGCTACACCTTC.

The chain carries TRBV11-2 and TRBJ2-5; TRBD2 might be the D (5 bases). Trimming removed 0 bases at V and 7 bases at J, with 12 bases between. CDR3 size: 14 residues. Germline CDR1 reads SGHAT; CDR2 reads FQNNGV. DNA for the CDR3: TGTGCCAGCAGCTTAGAGCGGGTTCTATCGACCCAGTACTTC. Translation: CASSLERVLSTQYF. Supplemented by reference TRBV11-2 and TRBJ2-5, the full variable domain reads EAGVAQSPRYKIIEKRQSVAFWCNPISGHATLYWYQQILGQGPKLLIQFQNNGVVDDSQLPKDRFSAERLKGVDSTLKIQPAKLEDSAVYLCASSLERVLSTQYFGPGTRLLVL.

This clone was picked up one time. The CDR3 is CASSESQSGFEEKLFF. CDR3 in DNA: TGTGCCAGCAGTGAATCCCAATCCGGGTTCGAGGAAAAACTGTTTTTT. The J gene is TRBJ1-4, the V gene TRBV25-1; D unresolved. Germline values: CDR1 MGHDK, CDR2 SYGVNS. Trimming left V 1 base short and J 8 bases short, with 17 bases between. This CDR3 has 16 residues. Full variable domain (outside the CDR3, taken from reference TRBV25-1 and TRBJ1-4): EADIYQTPRYLVIGTGKKITLECSQTMGHDKMYWYQQDPGMELHLIHYSYGVNSTEKGDLSSESTVSRIRTEHFPLTLESARPSHTSQYLCASSESQSGFEEKLFFGSGTQLSVL.

The rearrangement links TRBV7-2 to TRBJ1-1; D is unclear. This CDR3 has 15 amino acids. Germline loops: CDR1 SGHTA, CDR2 FQGNSA. V was pared by 2 bases and J by 6 bases, with 16 bases between. The CDR3 loop reads CASSLRAGAVAEAFF. Written as DNA, the CDR3 is TGTGCCAGCAGCTTACGAGCCGGCGCGGTCGCTGAAGCTTTCTTT.